Listed here are 8 T cell receptor beta chains from one sample, sequenced in a study of T cells in Graves' hyperthyroidism and ophthalmopathy. Amplification yielded TCR beta CDR3 regions, with RNA transcripts as the source. An initial round of RT-PCR targeting the TCR CDR3 relied on the HTBI primer set. TCRdb reprocessed the multiplex PCR reads with MiXCR, giving one entry per CDR3 protein. The data contain roughly 280,000 distinct CDR3 sequences, approximately 15% of them singletons. Source material: blood. The receptor set was obtained from an older woman with Graves' ophthalmopathy.

The CDR3 here is CASSARPRQGGGGYTF. In DNA form, the CDR3 reads TGTGCCAGCAGCGCTAGGCCCCGACAGGGAGGGGGAGGCTACACCTTC. The chain has TRBV7-6 and TRBJ1-2; 7 positions match TRBD1. The CDR3 spans 16 residues. Looked up from germline, CDR1 is SGHVS and CDR2 is FNYEAQ. Trimming removed 5 bases from V and 8 bases from J; junction bases left unmatched: 17.

In this sample, this clonotype turned up a few times. The V call is TRBV5-4, the J call TRBJ1-2, with no clear D. The CDR3 is 14 residues long. Germline CDR1 is SGHNT and CDR2 is YYREEE (reference sequence). Trimming left V 0 bases short and J 2 bases short, with 8 bases between. Here the CDR3 DNA reads TGTGCCAGCAGCTTGGCGCGGGGAAACTATGGCTACACCTTC. This codes for CASSLARGNYGYTF.

As regards this clonotype: The junction does not match germline at one end; this may be a read error. V gene TRBV4-2 combines with J gene TRBJ2-2; possibly TRBD2 for D (6 bases). The CDR3 has 16 residues. CDR1 is LGHNA and CDR2 is YNFKEQ in the germline V gene. DNA for the CDR3: TGTGCCAGCAGCCAAGGTAGCGGTTCGAACACCGGGGAGCCGTTTTTT. This encodes CASSQGSGSNTGEPFF.

This clonotype was observed a handful of times. The J gene is TRBJ2-4, the V gene TRBV20-1; either TRBD1 or TRBD2 may supply D (6 bases each). The CDR3 runs 13 residues. Germline V gene data show CDR1 as DFQATT and CDR2 as SNEGSKA (reference sequence). For the CDR3, the DNA is TGCAGCGCCAGGGGACCGGGGAGGAACATTCAGTACTTC. It specifies CSARGPGRNIQYF.

This rearrangement joins TRBV29-1 to TRBJ2-1, with D possibly called TRBD1 or TRBD2 (7 bases each). Germline V gene lookup returns CDR1 SQVTM and CDR2 ANQGSEA. V lost 3 bases and J 5 bases, leaving 11 bases between the germline ends. The CDR3 consists of 13 residues. CDR3: CSVEAGGDNEQFF. In DNA, the CDR3 is TGCAGCGTTGAGGCAGGGGGGGACAATGAGCAGTTCTTC.

This clonotype was detected many times. The chain combines TRBV2 with TRBJ1-3, with D perhaps TRBD1 (5 bases). This CDR3 spans 14 amino acids. Germline-derived CDR1 and CDR2 are SNHLY and FYNNEI. V was trimmed by 6 bases and J by 0 bases, leaving 9 bases between them. This CDR3 is CASRVDSSGNTIYF. The DNA for the CDR3 is TGTGCCAGCAGGGTCGACAGCTCTGGAAACACCATATATTTT.

The chain is built from TRBV7-9 and TRBJ2-7, with TRBD2 matching over 12 bases. Germline CDR1 SEHNR, CDR2 FQNEAQ (reference sequence). CDR3 length: 14 amino acids. Losses at the gene ends were 5 bases for V and 2 bases for J; bases not matched to a gene: 1. The CDR3 here is CASSGLAGTYEQYF. CDR3 nucleotide sequence: TGTGCCAGCAGCGGACTAGCGGGGACCTACGAGCAGTACTTC.

This clonotype appeared many times. This chain connects TRBV2 to TRBJ2-7; maybe TRBD2 (5 bases). The ends were cut back, 2 bases at V and 5 bases at J, with 13 bases in the middle. CDR3 length: 14 residues. Looked up from germline, CDR1 is SNHLY and CDR2 is FYNNEI. The DNA for the CDR3 is TGTGCCAGCAGTGAAACTGAGGGAGACCACGAGCAGTACTTC. Its translation is CASSETEGDHEQYF.